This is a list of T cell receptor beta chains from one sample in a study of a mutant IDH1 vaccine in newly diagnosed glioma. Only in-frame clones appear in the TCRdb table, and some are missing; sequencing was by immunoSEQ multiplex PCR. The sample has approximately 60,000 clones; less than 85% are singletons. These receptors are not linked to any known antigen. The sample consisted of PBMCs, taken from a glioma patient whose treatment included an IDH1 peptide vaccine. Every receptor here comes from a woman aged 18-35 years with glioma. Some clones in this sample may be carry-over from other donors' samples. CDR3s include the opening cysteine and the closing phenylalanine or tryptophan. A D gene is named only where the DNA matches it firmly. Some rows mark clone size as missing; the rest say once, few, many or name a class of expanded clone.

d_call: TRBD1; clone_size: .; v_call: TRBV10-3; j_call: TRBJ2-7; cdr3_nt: TGTGCCATCACCGGGTTTGGACAGGGTTTGTACGAGCAGTACTTC; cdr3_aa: CAITGFGQGLYEQYF
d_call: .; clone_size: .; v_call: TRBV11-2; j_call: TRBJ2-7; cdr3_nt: TGTGCCAGCAGCATCCAGACCGTTCCCTACGAGCAGTACTTC; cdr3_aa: CASSIQTVPYEQYF
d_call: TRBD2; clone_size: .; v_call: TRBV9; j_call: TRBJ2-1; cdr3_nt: TGTGCCAGCAGGGCCGGGACTAGATACAATGAGCAGTTCTTC; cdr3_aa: CASRAGTRYNEQFF
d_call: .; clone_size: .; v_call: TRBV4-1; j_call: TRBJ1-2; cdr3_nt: TGCGCCAGCAGCCAAGACAGGCAGGGGATTGGCTACACCTTC; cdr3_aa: CASSQDRQGIGYTF
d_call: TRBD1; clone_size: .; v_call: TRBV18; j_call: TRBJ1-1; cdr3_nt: TGTGCCAGCTCACTGGACAGGGGTGCTGAAGCTTTCTTT; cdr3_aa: CASSLDRGAEAFF
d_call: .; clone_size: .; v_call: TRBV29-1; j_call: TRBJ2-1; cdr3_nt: TGCAGCGTTGAGAGGAATGAGCAGTTCTTC; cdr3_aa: CSVERNEQFF
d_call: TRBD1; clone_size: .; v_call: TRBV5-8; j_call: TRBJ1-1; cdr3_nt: TGTGCCAGCAGCTGGACAGGGGGCAACACTGAAGCTTTCTTT; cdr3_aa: CASSWTGGNTEAFF
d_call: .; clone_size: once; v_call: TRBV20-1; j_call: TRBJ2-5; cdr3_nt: TGCAGTGCTAGAGTATCAGAGACCCAGTACTTC; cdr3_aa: CSARVSETQYF
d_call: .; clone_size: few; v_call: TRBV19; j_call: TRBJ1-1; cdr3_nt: TGTGCCAGTAGCCAAGTACGGGGGACTGAAGCTTTCTTT; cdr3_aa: CASSQVRGTEAFF
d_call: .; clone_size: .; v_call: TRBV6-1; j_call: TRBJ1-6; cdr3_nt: TGTGCCAGCAGTGAAAGTTCACCCCTCCACTTT; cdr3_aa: CASSESSPLHF
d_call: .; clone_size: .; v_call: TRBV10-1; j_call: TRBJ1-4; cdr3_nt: TGCGCCAGCAGTGAGTCGAGGACATCGATAAATGAAAAACTGTTTTTT; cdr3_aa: CASSESRTSINEKLFF
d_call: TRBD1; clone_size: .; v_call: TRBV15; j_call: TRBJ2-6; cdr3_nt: TGTGCCACCAGCACCTGGACAGGGGAGGGCTATGGGGCCAACGTCCTGACTTTC; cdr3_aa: CATSTWTGEGYGANVLTF
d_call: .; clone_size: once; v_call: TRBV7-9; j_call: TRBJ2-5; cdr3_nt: TGTGCCAGCAGCCCCTTCGGCGGCAGTCAAGAGACCCAGTACTTC; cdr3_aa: CASSPFGGSQETQYF
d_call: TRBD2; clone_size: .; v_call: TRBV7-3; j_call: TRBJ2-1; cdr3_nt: TGTGCCAGCAGAACTAGCGGGGGGGCGAGTGAGCAGTTCTTC; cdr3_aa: CASRTSGGASEQFF